A selection of T cell receptor beta chains follows, all from one sample in a study of response to subunit inactivated influenza vaccine. MiXCR, run by TCRdb on the RT-PCR reads, gives a single entry per CDR3 protein. The repertoire holds around 480,000 distinct CDR3 sequences, with 15% to 20% as singletons. The sequencing used CD4+ T cells sorted from PBMCs, collected around 2 years after vaccination. Source of these receptors: a man between 50 and 70 years old who received an inactivated influenza vaccine. The CDR3 runs from the conserved cysteine through the conserved F or W. The D gene is left open where the match is weak. A clone size is listed for some rows: how often the clone was seen (once, few, many), or a class if it is expanded.

TRBJ2-1 few 16 NA TRBV9 CASTPWGTSSYNEQFF TGTGCCAGCACCCCCTGGGGGACGAGCTCCTACAATGAGCAGTTCTTC
TRBJ1-5 NA 15 NA TRBV6-1 CASNGRKRTYQPQHF TGTGCCAGCAACGGAAGGAAGAGGACTTATCAGCCCCAGCATTTT
TRBJ2-7 many 14 NA TRBV12-3/TRBV12-4 CASSLGGGPYEQYF TGCGCCAGCAGCTTGGGAGGGGGTCCCTACGAGCAGTACTTC
TRBJ2-1 NA 15 NA TRBV24-1 CATSDPDRSYNEQFF TGTGCCACCAGTGACCCTGACAGGAGCTACAATGAGCAGTTCTTC
TRBJ2-4 NA 16 TRBD1 TRBV7-9 CASSLWAGGSEDIQYF TGTGCCAGCAGCTTATGGGCAGGGGGAAGTGAAGACATTCAGTACTTC
TRBJ2-2 once 14 NA TRBV27 CASSLQTRAGELFF TGTGCCAGCAGTTTACAAACGAGGGCCGGGGAGCTGTTTTTT
TRBJ2-7 few 14 NA TRBV6-2/TRBV6-3 CASRQVGILHEQYF TGTGCCAGCAGACAGGTCGGAATCCTCCACGAGCAGTACTTC
TRBJ1-2 many 15 NA TRBV9 CASSVEDVASYGYTF TGTGCCAGCAGCGTAGAGGATGTGGCGAGCTATGGCTACACCTTC
TRBJ2-7 many 14 NA TRBV5-6 CASERRDGHYEQYF TGTGCCAGCGAAAGGAGGGACGGGCACTACGAGCAGTACTTC
TRBJ2-7 NA 14 TRBD2 TRBV6-2/TRBV6-3 CASRTGTSASEQYF TGTGCCAGCAGAACCGGGACTAGCGCTTCTGAGCAGTACTTC
TRBJ1-1 few 14 TRBD1 TRBV3-1 CASSQGTGGRQAFF TGTGCCAGCAGCCAAGGGACAGGGGGCAGGCAAGCTTTCTTT
TRBJ2-5 NA 14 NA TRBV14 CASSQGRSGETQYF TGTGCCAGCAGCCAGGGTCGATCAGGGGAGACCCAGTACTTC
TRBJ2-1 NA 13 NA TRBV11-2 CASSFAPTQEQFF TGTGCCAGCAGCTTCGCCCCGACCCAGGAGCAGTTCTTC
TRBJ1-4 NA 17 NA TRBV2 CASTLNGGRVIDEKLFF TGTGCCAGCACACTAAACGGGGGGCGCGTGATCGATGAAAAACTGTTTTTT
TRBJ2-1 many 13 NA TRBV7-9 CASSLIQDNEQFF TGTGCCAGCAGCTTGATACAGGACAATGAGCAGTTCTTC
TRBJ1-1 NA 13 NA TRBV14 CASSQDRLGEAFF TGTGCCAGCAGCCAAGATAGGCTTGGTGAAGCTTTCTTT
TRBJ2-5 many 14 NA TRBV12-3/TRBV12-4 CASSLAAGKETQYF TGTGCCAGCAGTTTAGCGGCTGGTAAAGAGACCCAGTACTTC
TRBJ2-1 few 16 TRBD2 TRBV7-3 CASRPGERGLNNEQFF TGTGCCAGCAGACCCGGCGAGCGGGGCCTGAACAATGAGCAGTTCTTC